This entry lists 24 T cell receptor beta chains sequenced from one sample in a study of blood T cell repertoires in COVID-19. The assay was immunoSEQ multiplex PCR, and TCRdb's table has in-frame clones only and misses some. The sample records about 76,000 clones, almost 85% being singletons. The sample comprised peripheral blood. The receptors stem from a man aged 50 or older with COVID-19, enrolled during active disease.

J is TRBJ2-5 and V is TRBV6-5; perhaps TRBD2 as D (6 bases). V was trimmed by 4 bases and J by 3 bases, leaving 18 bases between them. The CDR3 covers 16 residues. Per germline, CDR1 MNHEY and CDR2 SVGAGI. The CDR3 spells CASSWGTEGKKETQYF. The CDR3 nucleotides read TGTGCCAGCAGTTGGGGGACGGAGGGCAAGAAAGAGACCCAGTACTTC.

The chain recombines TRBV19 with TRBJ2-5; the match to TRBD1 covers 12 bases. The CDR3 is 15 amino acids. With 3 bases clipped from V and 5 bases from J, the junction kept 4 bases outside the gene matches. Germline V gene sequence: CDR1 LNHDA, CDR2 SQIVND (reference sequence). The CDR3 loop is CASSMGQGAGETQYF. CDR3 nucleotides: TGTGCCAGTAGTATGGGACAGGGGGCAGGGGAGACCCAGTACTTC.

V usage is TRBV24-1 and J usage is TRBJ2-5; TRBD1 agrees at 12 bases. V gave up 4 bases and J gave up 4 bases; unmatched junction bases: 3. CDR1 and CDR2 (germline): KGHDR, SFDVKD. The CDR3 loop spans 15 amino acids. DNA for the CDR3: TGTGCCACCAGTGACCGGGACAGGGGGCGAGAGACCCAGTACTTC. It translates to CATSDRDRGRETQYF.

The CDR3 DNA follows: TGTGCCAGCAGTGAAAACCCCGCGGGCCTCAATCAGCCCCAGCATTTT. Its translation: CASSENPAGLNQPQHF. The V gene is TRBV6-1, the J gene TRBJ1-5, with D unresolved. The CDR3 loop spans 16 amino acids. Trimming stripped 2 bases from V and 3 bases from J, with 14 bases between. The V gene's germline CDR1 is MNHNS and CDR2 SASEGT.

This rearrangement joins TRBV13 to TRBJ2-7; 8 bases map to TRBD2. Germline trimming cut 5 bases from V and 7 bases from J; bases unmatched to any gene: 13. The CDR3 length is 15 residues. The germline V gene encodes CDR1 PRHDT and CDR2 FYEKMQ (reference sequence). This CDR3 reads CASSPEREWEKEQYF. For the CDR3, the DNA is TGTGCCAGCAGCCCCGAGCGGGAGTGGGAGAAAGAGCAGTACTTC. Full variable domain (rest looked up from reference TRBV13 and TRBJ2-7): AAGVIQSPRHLIKEKRETATLKCYPIPRHDTVYWYQQGPGQDPQFLISFYEKMQSDKGSIPDRFSAQQFSDYHSELNMSSLELGDSALYFCASSPEREWEKEQYFGPGTRLTVT.

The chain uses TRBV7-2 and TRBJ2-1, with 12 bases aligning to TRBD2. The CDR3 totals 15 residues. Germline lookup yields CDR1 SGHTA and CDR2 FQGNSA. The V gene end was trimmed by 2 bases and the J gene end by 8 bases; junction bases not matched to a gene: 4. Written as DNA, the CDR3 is TGTGCCAGCAGCTTACGACTAGCGGGAGCCTATGAGCAGTTCTTC. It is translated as CASSLRLAGAYEQFF.

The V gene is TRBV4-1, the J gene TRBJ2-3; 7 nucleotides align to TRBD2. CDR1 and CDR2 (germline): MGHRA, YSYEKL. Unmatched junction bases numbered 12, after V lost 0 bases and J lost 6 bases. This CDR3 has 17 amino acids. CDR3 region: CASSQDGEGSPVDTQYF. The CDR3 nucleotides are TGCGCCAGCAGCCAAGATGGGGAGGGGAGTCCGGTGGATACGCAGTATTTT.

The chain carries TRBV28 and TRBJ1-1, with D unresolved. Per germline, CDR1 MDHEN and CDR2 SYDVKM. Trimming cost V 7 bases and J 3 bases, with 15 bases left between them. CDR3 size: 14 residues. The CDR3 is CASTEGGVDTEAFF. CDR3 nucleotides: TGTGCCAGCACGGAGGGCGGGGTCGACACTGAAGCTTTCTTT.

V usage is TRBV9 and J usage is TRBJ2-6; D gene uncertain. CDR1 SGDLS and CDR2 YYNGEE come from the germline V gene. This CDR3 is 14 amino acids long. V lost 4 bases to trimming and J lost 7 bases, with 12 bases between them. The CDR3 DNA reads TGTGCCAGCAGCCCCCAGTCTTTAGCCAACGTCCTGACTTTC. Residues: CASSPQSLANVLTF.

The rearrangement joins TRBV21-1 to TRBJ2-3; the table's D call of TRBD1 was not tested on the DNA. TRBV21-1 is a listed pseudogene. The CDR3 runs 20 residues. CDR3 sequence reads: CASSKAGWGSRDRGTDTQYF. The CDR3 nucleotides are TGTGCCAGCAGCAAAGCTGGCTGGGGGAGCCGGGACAGGGGTACAGATACGCAGTATTTT.

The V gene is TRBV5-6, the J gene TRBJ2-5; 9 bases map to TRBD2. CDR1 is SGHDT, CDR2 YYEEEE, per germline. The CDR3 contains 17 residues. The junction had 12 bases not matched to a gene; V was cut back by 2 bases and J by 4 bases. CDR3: CASSFSKRGAGLETQYF. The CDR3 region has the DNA TGTGCCAGCAGCTTCTCCAAGCGGGGGGCGGGGCTAGAGACCCAGTACTTC.

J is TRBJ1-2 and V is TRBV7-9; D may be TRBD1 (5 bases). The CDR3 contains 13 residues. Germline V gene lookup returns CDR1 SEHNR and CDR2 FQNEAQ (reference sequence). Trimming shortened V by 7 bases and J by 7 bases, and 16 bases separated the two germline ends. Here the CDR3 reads CASTPAQGGGYTF. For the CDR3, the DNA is TGTGCCAGCACCCCGGCGCAGGGAGGTGGCTACACCTTC.

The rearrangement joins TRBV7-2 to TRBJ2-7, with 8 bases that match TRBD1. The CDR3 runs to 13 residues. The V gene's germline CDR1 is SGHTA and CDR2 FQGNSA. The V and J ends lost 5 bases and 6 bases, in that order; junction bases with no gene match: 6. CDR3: CASSPRQGLEQYF. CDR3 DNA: TGTGCCAGCAGCCCCAGACAGGGGCTCGAGCAGTACTTC. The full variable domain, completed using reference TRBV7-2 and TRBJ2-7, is GAGVSQSPSNKVTEKGKDVELRCDPISGHTALYWYRQSLGQGLEFLIYFQGNSAPDKSGLPSDRFSAERTGGSVSTLTIQRTQQEDSAVYLCASSPRQGLEQYFGPGTRLTVT.

The CDR3 here is CASSPQRWGEDQPQHF. CDR3 bases: TGTGCCAGCAGTCCTCAGAGGTGGGGGGAGGACCAGCCCCAGCATTTT. The rearrangement links TRBV28 to TRBJ1-5, with D possibly matching TRBD1 (5 bases). The germline CDR1 and CDR2 sequences are MDHEN and SYDVKM. Between the trimmed V and J ends, which lost 5 bases and 7 bases, there was a span of 21 bases. This CDR3 has 16 amino acids.

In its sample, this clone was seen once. Here the CDR3 reads CASSISTGSQPQHF. Here the CDR3 DNA reads TGTGCCAGTAGTATTTCGACAGGGAGCCAGCCCCAGCATTTT. The rearrangement uses TRBV19 and TRBJ1-5, with 7 bases lining up with TRBD1. The CDR3 is 14 residues long. Unmatched junction bases numbered 6, after V lost 3 bases and J lost 7 bases. In germline, CDR1 is LNHDA, CDR2 SQIVND (reference sequence).

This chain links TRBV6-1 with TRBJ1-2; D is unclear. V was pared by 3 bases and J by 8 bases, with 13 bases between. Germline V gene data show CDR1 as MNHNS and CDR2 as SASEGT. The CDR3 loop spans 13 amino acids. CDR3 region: CASSEEYNTGYTF. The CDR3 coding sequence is TGTGCCAGCAGTGAGGAGTATAACACGGGCTACACCTTC.

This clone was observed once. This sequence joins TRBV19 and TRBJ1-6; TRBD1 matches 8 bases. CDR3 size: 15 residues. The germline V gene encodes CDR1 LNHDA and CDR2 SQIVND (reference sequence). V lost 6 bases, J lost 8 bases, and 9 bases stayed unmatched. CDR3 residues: CASSLTGAGDSPLHF. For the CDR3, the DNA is TGTGCCAGTAGCCTGACAGGGGCTGGGGATTCACCCCTCCACTTT.

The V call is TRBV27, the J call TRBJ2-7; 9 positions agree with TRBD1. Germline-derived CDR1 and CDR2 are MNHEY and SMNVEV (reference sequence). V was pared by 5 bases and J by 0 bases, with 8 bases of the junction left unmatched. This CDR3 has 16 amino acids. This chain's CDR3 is CASSPGQGTSSYEQYF. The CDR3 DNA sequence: TGTGCCAGCAGTCCCGGACAGGGGACGAGCTCCTACGAGCAGTACTTC.

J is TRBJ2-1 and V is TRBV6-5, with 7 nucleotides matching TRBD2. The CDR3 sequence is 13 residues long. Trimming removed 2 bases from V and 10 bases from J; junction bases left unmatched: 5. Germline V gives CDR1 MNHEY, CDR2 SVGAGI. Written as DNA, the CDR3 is TGTGCCAGCAGTTACCCGGGGGGTTGGGAGCAGTTCTTC. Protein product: CASSYPGGWEQFF.

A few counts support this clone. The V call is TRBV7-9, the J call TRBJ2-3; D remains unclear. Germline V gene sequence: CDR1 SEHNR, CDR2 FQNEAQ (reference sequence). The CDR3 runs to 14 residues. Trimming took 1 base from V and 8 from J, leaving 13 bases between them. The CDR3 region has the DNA TGTGCCAGCAGCTTAGTCCTAGATCCGGGTACGCAGTATTTT. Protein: CASSLVLDPGTQYF.

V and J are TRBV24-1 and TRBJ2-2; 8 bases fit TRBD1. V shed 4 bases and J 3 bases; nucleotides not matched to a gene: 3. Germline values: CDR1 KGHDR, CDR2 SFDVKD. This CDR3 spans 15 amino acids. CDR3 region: CATSDPGGHTGELFF. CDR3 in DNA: TGTGCCACCAGTGACCCAGGGGGCCACACCGGGGAGCTGTTTTTT.

In DNA form, the CDR3 reads TGTGCCAGCAGTGAAGGGGATCGGAGGAATAATTCACCCCTCCACTTT. Protein product: CASSEGDRRNNSPLHF. The chain uses TRBV6-1 and TRBJ1-6; D is undetermined. The V and J ends lost 1 base and 5 bases respectively, with 12 bases between them. The CDR3 totals 16 residues. Germline V gives CDR1 MNHNS, CDR2 SASEGT.

The CDR3 loop is CASSQDWTSGSYEQFF. The CDR3 DNA is TGCGCCAGCAGCCAAGATTGGACTAGCGGGAGCTATGAGCAGTTCTTC. The chain couples TRBV4-3 to TRBJ2-1, with 13 bases fitting TRBD2. Germline V lookup: CDR1 LGHNA, CDR2 YSLEER. The CDR3 is 16 amino acids. Trimming at V came to 0 bases and at J to 8 bases, leaving 4 bases not matched to a gene.

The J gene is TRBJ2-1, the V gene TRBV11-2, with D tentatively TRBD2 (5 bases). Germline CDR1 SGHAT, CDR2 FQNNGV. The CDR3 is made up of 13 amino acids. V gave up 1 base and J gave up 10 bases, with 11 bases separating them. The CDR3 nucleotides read TGTGCCAGCAGCTTAGCGCGGGTCGAGGAGCAGTTCTTC. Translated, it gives CASSLARVEEQFF. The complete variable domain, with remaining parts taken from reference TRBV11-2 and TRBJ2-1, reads EAGVAQSPRYKIIEKRQSVAFWCNPISGHATLYWYQQILGQGPKLLIQFQNNGVVDDSQLPKDRFSAERLKGVDSTLKIQPAKLEDSAVYLCASSLARVEEQFFGPGTRLTVL.